This T cell receptor (beta chain) was sequenced for a study of cytomegalovirus exposure and HLA in healthy donors (dated by TCRdb to the late 2010s). With respect to the entire study: According to an earlier analysis of around 600 of the donors, some 180 million T cells yielded some 120 million unique TCR beta sequences and approximately 300 Gb of sequence data. A separate validation cohort of over a hundred different subjects was used in addition to the roughly 670-subject first cohort. The study profiled the T cell repertoires of approximately 700 subjects by immunosequencing and related them to cytomegalovirus serostatus. An earlier analysis of roughly 580 of the donors used high-throughput TCR beta sequencing to judge whether each TCR beta V gene segment behaved as functional or pseudogenic. High-throughput TCR immunosequencing, statistical association of individual TCRs with disease status, and machine learning were combined to predict cytomegalovirus infection status. Because of strong linkage in the cohort, roughly 5 DR-DQ haplotypes were treated as single units for association and clustering. A later genetic analysis used genome-wide SNP genotypes for about 65% of the roughly 700 donors, treating that subset as a discovery cohort. Donor age, sex, ethnicity and CMV serostatus were compiled together with the repertoire data. In the later analysis, no new phenotypic data were used to find candidate immune exposures; instead, reliance was placed on TCR beta sequences and their occurrence across donors. Roughly 300 gigabases of sequencing data and 75 million to 85 million unique TCR sequences made up an early release that covered approximately 620 HLA-typed donors. Among the roughly 400 genotyped donors, around 81% belonged to the genetic ancestry cluster associated with self-reported Caucasian donors. Among approximately 370 genotyped donors of the cohort, an average of roughly 230,000 unique TCR beta nucleotide sequences was sequenced per donor, of which about 18% were non-productive. All discovery cohort repertoires had been generated using a single sequencing platform. Both class I and class II loci were covered by HLA typing, at four-digit resolution. A later analysis re-examined previously published TCR beta repertoires from just over 650 donors and added high-resolution HLA genotyping to investigate patterns of TCR occurrence. The number of typed donors differed by locus: about 620-640 for A, B, C, DRB1 and DQB1; approximately 540 for DQA1; 606 for DPA1; and some 470 for DPB1. The study aimed to test whether signatures of past pathogen exposure could be identified by cataloging public T cell receptors. Findings and caveats that apply to the study as a whole: A cluster of highly shared sequence variants was judged likely to represent a technical artifact of the sequencing pipeline. CMV serostatus was the only immune exposure information available for the cohort. A further reported finding was that TCR beta sequences accurately predicted the HLA-A and HLA-B alleles for most subjects in the first cohort. Most CMV-associated TCR beta chains appeared to be HLA-restricted in a later analysis, and the HLA associations seemed to be driven largely by CMV exposure. In vitro tests confirmed that a few of the cytomegalovirus-associated TCR beta chains recognize cytomegalovirus antigens. An earlier analysis of around 540 of the donors showed that most TCR beta V segments appeared in productive rearrangements either about 87% or about 30% of the time, which broadly matched IMGT annotations. Strong co-occurrence of HLA alleles, especially DR and DQ, made assigning TCR associations to individual alleles difficult. The classifier was reported to diagnose cytomegalovirus status with high specificity and sensitivity in both the original and validation cohorts. The presence/absence analyses assumed that sequencing depth was roughly uniform across donors, and that assumption may not be true. A later genetic analysis associated a missense DCLRE1C variant with V-gene and J-gene trimming of TCR beta chains, and an independent cohort replicated the association. Some IMGT-functional V segments, including TRBV6-2 and TRBV6-3, could not be told apart with the 87-base-pair reads, so those segments were excluded. A later genetic analysis reported fewer N-insertions in productive TCRs among donors in an Asian-associated ancestry cluster than the 666-donor mean. Because HLA typing was unavailable for some donors at each locus, only the typed subset was used in association tests. The cohort was sequenced for TCR beta chains only, and without alpha or paired-chain data the features that could be detected were limited. The study gave a list of over 150 TCR beta chains associated with cytomegalovirus. While some public TCRs were present in many individuals, most TCR sequences turned up only very rarely across donors. Because counts were too low, about 18 rarely observed V segments, including chromosome 9 orphons, were excluded from the earlier analysis of 587 of the donors. In a later analysis, several top co-occurrence clusters were reported to appear linked to parvovirus B19, influenza, CMV and Epstein-Barr virus. At a false discovery rate of 0.05, a later analysis linked under 20,000 TCR beta sequences to specific HLA alleles. In a later analysis, TCR association rates were found to vary across HLA loci, with the most associated TCRs seen for DRB1 alleles and the fewest for HLA-C alleles. According to the authors, the approach could potentially be generalized to other disease states and immunological phenotypes. Linkage disequilibrium might explain the correlated functional status among segregating V segments, but an unknown experimental factor could not be ruled out. A later analysis found that HLA-associated TCR beta chains were more clonally expanded and had lower generation probabilities than equally common non-associated chains.

The library relied on the immunoSEQ multiplex PCR assay. For the multiplex PCR, a mixture combining 60 forward primers for TCR Vbeta segments and 13 reverse primers for TCR Jbeta segments was used. The CDR3 region of rearranged TCR beta genes was amplified from genomic DNA with a multiplex PCR assay. The amplified TCR beta libraries were sequenced on the Illumina HiSeq System as 87-base-pair reads. As for how the authors treated the data: A later analysis tallied tens of millions of unique TCR beta chains across the 610 or so repertoires, and around 10 million of those chains were shared by two or more donors. A nearest-neighbor algorithm error-corrected the raw reads and collapsed the reads into unique sequences, merging closely related sequences to remove PCR and sequencing errors. V, D and J gene segments were assigned by aligning CDR3 sequences to IMGT reference sequences. Each retained sequence needed at least a six-nucleotide match to both a V gene segment and a J gene segment. A rearrangement counted as productive if the CDR3 had no stop codons and remained in frame with V and J, and every other rearrangement counted as non-productive. CDR3 was defined by IMGT convention, running from the second conserved V-encoded cysteine to the conserved J-encoded phenylalanine. The earlier analysis of approximately 590 of the donors excluded any sequence lacking an unambiguous match to a single V gene segment. In an earlier analysis of around 600 of the donors, V segments were called functional above 56.7% productive rearrangements and were called segregating when the between-donor standard deviation exceeded 5%. A statistical classification framework was built to diagnose cytomegalovirus status from the catalog of TCR beta chain sequences. In a later analysis, TCR nucleotide sequences were compared against IMGT/GENE-DB human TR gene sequences so that V and J genes could be assigned. Using the TCRdist pipeline, a later analysis assigned CDR3 sequences along with most-parsimonious VDJ recombination scenarios. In a later analysis, each TCR beta chain was defined by its CDR3 amino acid sequence together with its V-gene family, and reads without a unique V-gene family were excluded. As a way to deal with suspected cross-contamination and a sequencing artifact, a later analysis dropped 500 to 700 nucleotide sequences that were highly shared and had low generation probability. For each public chain, a later analysis derived a clonal expansion index from normalized ranks of inferred template counts within each repertoire. In a later analysis, generation probabilities were computed with a VDJ recombination model fitted to out-of-frame rearrangements, and the resulting probabilities were checked against IGoR. A later analysis scored TCR-TCR, TCR-HLA and TCR-CMV co-occurrence with hypergeometric tests, applying a repertoire-size bias correction to TCR pairs. To estimate false discovery rates, a later analysis permuted the HLA or CMV assignments 20 times. In a later analysis, co-occurring TCRs were grouped with DBSCAN, and TCRdist sequence similarity was added when clustering was performed within HLA-allele-positive subsets. Repertoires with fewer than 30,000 or more than 120,000 public chains were left out of co-occurrence clustering, as were roughly five repertoires with anomalous nucleotide sharing. The immuneACCESS repertoire file appears here via TCRdb, limited to in-frame rearrangements. These files lack a portion of the clones; in checked studies, under half of the deficit traces to unresolved V genes, and the cause of the others is not known. V and J calls and clone size follow that table, whereas D and trimming were derived from the DNA. The sample records 100,000 to 150,000 clones, 70% to 85% of which are singletons. The top ten clones comprise 1.5% of the sample.

In total, fewer than 750 healthy bone marrow donors made up the cohort. All cohort members were sampled while nominally healthy, although unrecorded immune exposures were likely present. The donor was CMV seronegative and was included in the group of a few hundred seronegative cohort members. A peripheral blood sample was provided by each donor, and peripheral blood mononuclear cells were used for TCR beta sequencing. The Qiagen DNeasy Blood Extraction Kit was used to extract genomic DNA from the blood cell samples. The CDR3 runs 13 amino acids, cysteine and phenylalanine included. The CDR3 DNA has 39 bases and is translated from base 1. Trimming costs V 2 bases and J 5 bases, and their ends lie 7 bases apart. CDR1 and CDR2 (SNHLY, FYNNEI) derive from the germline V gene. Notes on this clone: Its target antigen remains unknown. No much larger clone is present one base from it, and per-base qualities are unavailable.

Material for sequencing was PBMCs. The chain employs TRBV2 and TRBJ1-5, with no confidently assigned D gene. The sequence was collected from a female donor in good health and CMV-seronegative. The CDR3 reads as follows: CASSEQEDQPQHF. The bases are TGTGCCAGCAGTGAACAGGAAGATCAGCCCCAGCATTTT.